These 23 T cell receptor beta chains share one sample of origin, sequenced in a study of T cell repertoires in cytomegalovirus infection. Each CDR3 protein is one row after TCRdb ran MiXCR on the reads. The table lists 290,000 or so distinct CDR3 sequences, roughly 26% of them singletons. Material: PBMCs. All receptors come from a human donor in good health (CMV status not recorded). Some clones in this sample may be carry-over from other donors' samples.

This clonotype turned up a few times. V gene TRBV7-8 combines with J gene TRBJ2-1; 7 nucleotides line up with TRBD1. The CDR3 runs to 16 residues. V shed 1 base and J 2 bases; nucleotides not matched to a gene: 5. Germline loops: CDR1 SGHVS, CDR2 FQNEAQ. CDR3 amino acids: CASSLGTGVPYNEQFF. CDR3 nucleotide sequence: TGTGCCAGCAGCTTAGGCACAGGGGTTCCCTACAATGAGCAGTTCTTC.

Regarding this clonotype: A read error may produce the germline difference seen at one junction end. The chain employs TRBV7-2 and TRBJ1-6; D is unclear. The CDR3 is 12 amino acids. CDR1 SGHTA and CDR2 FQGNSA come from the germline V gene. Here the CDR3 reads CASSLERATLNF. CDR3 bases: TGTGCCAGCAGCTTAGAAAGGGCAACCCTAAACTTT.

The CDR3 here is CASSQGVAGSTDTQYF. The CDR3, as DNA: TGTGCCAGCAGCCAAGGGGTAGCGGGAAGCACAGATACGCAGTATTTT. The V and J genes are TRBV14 and TRBJ2-3; TRBD2 matches at 8 bases. The trim removed 1 base at V and 0 bases at J, leaving 3 bases unmatched. Germline CDR1 SGHDN, CDR2 FVKESK. This CDR3 has 16 amino acids.

This chain connects TRBV6-1 to TRBJ1-3; D remains ambiguous. CDR3 length: 16 residues. Trimming cost V 5 bases and J 0 bases, with 14 bases left between them. Per the germline V gene, CDR1 is MNHNS and CDR2 is SASEGT. CDR3 nucleotide sequence: TGTGCCAGCAGTACCCAAGGACCCTTCTCTGGAAACACCATATATTTT. The encoded protein is CASSTQGPFSGNTIYF.

This clonotype was seen only a few times. The chain carries TRBV6-2 or TRBV6-3 and TRBJ1-1; maybe TRBD1 (6 bases). CDR3 length equals 12 residues. V lost 6 bases and J lost 6, with 11 bases in between. The germline CDR1 and CDR2 sequences are MNHEY and SVGEGT. CDR3 coding DNA: TGTGCCAGCAGACGGGGGGGCGCTGAAGCTTTCTTT. Translation: CASRRGGAEAFF.

For the CDR3, the DNA is TGCAGCGGGGGAGATTACAATGAGCAGTTCTTC. Its protein is CSGGDYNEQFF. The J gene is TRBJ2-1, the V gene TRBV29-1, with D maybe TRBD2 (5 bases). The CDR3 runs 11 residues. V lost 7 bases and J 4 bases, leaving 8 bases between the germline ends. Germline-derived CDR1 and CDR2 are SQVTM and ANQGSEA.

The chain links TRBV27 to TRBJ2-6, with a tentative D call TRBD2 (5 bases). The CDR3 has 15 residues. Germline CDR1 MNHEY, CDR2 SMNVEV (reference sequence). Trimming pared 6 bases from V and 0 bases from J, leaving 9 bases between. The CDR3 spells CASSDGGSGANVLTF. The CDR3 nucleotides are TGTGCCAGCAGCGATGGAGGCTCTGGGGCCAACGTCCTGACTTTC.

With respect to this clonotype: Germline and junction disagree at one end, which may indicate a read error. The chain is built from TRBV2 and TRBJ2-1, with D possibly being TRBD2 (5 bases). Germline-derived CDR1 and CDR2 are SNHLY and FYNNEI. The CDR3 loop spans 13 amino acids. The DNA for the CDR3 is TGTGCGAGCAGAAGATCCGGCGGGAATGAGCAGTTCTTC. Its protein is CASRRSGGNEQFF.

V and J are TRBV30 and TRBJ2-3, with D possibly TRBD2 on 6 matching bases. CDR1 is GTSNPN, CDR2 SVGIG, per germline (reference sequence). V was pared by 4 bases and J by 4 bases, with 24 bases between. The CDR3 sequence is 17 residues long. The CDR3 region has the DNA TGTGCCTGGAATTCCCGCCGGGACTTCCTAACCCCAGATACGCAGTATTTT. It translates to CAWNSRRDFLTPDTQYF. The full variable domain, in which reference TRBV30 and TRBJ2-3 provide the parts outside the CDR3, is SQTIHQWPATLVQPVGSPLSLECTVEGTSNPNLYWYRQAAGRGLQLLFYSVGIGQISSEVPQNLSASRPQDRQFILSSKKLLLSDSGFYLCAWNSRRDFLTPDTQYFGPGTRLTVL.

This clonotype was seen many times. The chain links TRBV7-2 to TRBJ2-5; the match to TRBD2 covers 9 bases. The CDR3 runs to 14 residues. After removal of 8 bases from V and 4 bases from J, the junction contained 8 bases not matched to a gene. The V gene's germline CDR1 is SGHTA and CDR2 FQGNSA. The CDR3 spells CASGPSGMRETQYF. DNA for the CDR3: TGTGCCAGCGGGCCTAGCGGGATGCGAGAGACCCAGTACTTC.

The V and J genes are TRBV20-1 and TRBJ1-4; 9 nucleotides agree with TRBD1. This CDR3 is 15 amino acids long. CDR1 and CDR2 from the germline V gene are DFQATT and SNEGSKA (reference sequence). V shed 0 bases and J 5 bases; nucleotides not matched to a gene: 4. In nucleotides, the CDR3 is TGCAGTGCTAGAGATCTCGACAGGGGGAATGAAAAACTGTTTTTT. Protein product: CSARDLDRGNEKLFF.

This clonotype was observed at least ten times. The rearrangement uses TRBV7-2 and TRBJ1-1, with TRBD1 matching 7 bases. J lost 2 bases, V lost 4 bases, and 4 bases had no gene match. The CDR3 runs to 14 residues. Germline loops: CDR1 SGHTA, CDR2 FQGNSA. The CDR3 here is CASSSRTGNTEAFF. The CDR3 DNA follows: TGTGCCAGCAGCTCCCGGACAGGCAACACTGAAGCTTTCTTT. Based on the CDR3 plus reference TRBV7-2 and TRBJ1-1, the full variable domain is GAGVSQSPSNKVTEKGKDVELRCDPISGHTALYWYRQSLGQGLEFLIYFQGNSAPDKSGLPSDRFSAERTGGSVSTLTIQRTQQEDSAVYLCASSSRTGNTEAFFGQGTRLTVV.

The chain's CDR3 is CSVDPGQGTDTQYF. In DNA form, the CDR3 reads TGCAGCGTCGACCCGGGACAGGGGACAGATACGCAGTATTTT. The genes are TRBV29-1 and TRBJ2-3, with 10 bases that match TRBD1. Germline CDR1 is SQVTM and CDR2 is ANQGSEA. This CDR3 has 14 residues. The J segment lost 3 bases and the V segment lost 6 bases, leaving 6 bases of the junction unmatched.

V usage is TRBV6-1 and J usage is TRBJ1-5, with D hard to call. This CDR3 spans 13 amino acids. Between the trimmed V and J ends, which lost 6 bases and 4 bases, there was a span of 10 bases. The germline V gene encodes CDR1 MNHNS and CDR2 SASEGT. The CDR3 sequence is CASRVLGNQPQHF. CDR3 nucleotides: TGTGCCAGCAGAGTACTAGGTAATCAGCCCCAGCATTTT.

The chain recombines TRBV29-1 with TRBJ2-5, with D unclear. CDR1 is SQVTM, CDR2 ANQGSEA, per germline. The CDR3 spans 11 residues. Trimming took off 2 bases at V and 9 bases at J, with 10 bases between the two ends. CDR3 sequence (DNA): TGCAGCGTTGAAACGGCTGGGGCCCAGTACTTC. Amino acid sequence: CSVETAGAQYF.

In its sample, this clonotype was seen many times. The chain links TRBV28 to TRBJ1-6; TRBD1 agrees at 7 bases. J gave up 8 bases and V 3 bases, and 7 bases lay outside the gene matches. The germline CDR1 and CDR2 sequences are MDHEN and SYDVKM. This CDR3 is 15 amino acids long. The CDR3 DNA reads TGTGCCAGCAGTTTGCAGGGGGGATGGGATTCACCCCTCCACTTT. Amino acids: CASSLQGGWDSPLHF.

The chain combines TRBV7-2 with TRBJ2-3; 8 bases agree with TRBD2. CDR3 size: 13 residues. J was trimmed by 7 bases and V by 3 bases; bases with no gene match: 3. CDR1 is SGHTA, CDR2 FQGNSA, per germline. CDR3 nucleotides: TGTGCCAGCAGCTTCCCTAGCGGGTATACGCAGTATTTT. Amino acids: CASSFPSGYTQYF. Based on the CDR3 plus reference TRBV7-2 and TRBJ2-3, the full variable domain is GAGVSQSPSNKVTEKGKDVELRCDPISGHTALYWYRQSLGQGLEFLIYFQGNSAPDKSGLPSDRFSAERTGGSVSTLTIQRTQQEDSAVYLCASSFPSGYTQYFGPGTRLTVL.

This clonotype was counted between two and nine times. The chain links TRBV28 to TRBJ2-5; the D is unclear. CDR3 length: 12 residues. Per the germline V gene, CDR1 is MDHEN and CDR2 is SYDVKM. Trimming removed 2 bases from V and 5 bases from J, with 6 bases in between. Here the CDR3 DNA reads TGTGCCAGCAGTTTAAATCCCGAGACCCAGTACTTC. Protein product: CASSLNPETQYF.

V and J are TRBV5-6 and TRBJ2-3, with 9 positions matching TRBD2. The germline V gene has CDR1 SGHDT and CDR2 YYEEEE. The CDR3 has 15 amino acids. V was clipped by 2 bases and J by 6 bases; unmatched bases: 7. The CDR3 sequence is CASSLRLAEWDTQYF. As DNA, the CDR3 is TGTGCCAGCAGCTTAAGACTAGCGGAATGGGATACGCAGTATTTT.

This clonotype was observed many times. The gene calls are TRBV7-2 and TRBJ1-6; maybe TRBD1 (5 bases). The CDR3 totals 16 residues. The V gene lost 1 base and the J gene lost 3 bases, with 10 bases spanning the gap. In germline, CDR1 is SGHTA, CDR2 FQGNSA. The CDR3 reads CASSLGGGYYNSPLHF. The CDR3 DNA sequence: TGTGCCAGCAGCTTAGGGGGGGGGTACTATAATTCACCCCTCCACTTT.

At least ten counts were recorded for this clonotype. The chain links TRBV7-2 to TRBJ2-7, with 14 bases that match TRBD2. Germline assignment: CDR1 SGHTA and CDR2 FQGNSA. V was clipped by 5 bases and J by 10 bases; unmatched bases: 7. The length of the CDR3 is 14 residues. The CDR3 DNA reads as TGTGCCAGCAGCGCTAACGGACTAGCGGGGGGACAGTACTTC. Translating gives CASSANGLAGGQYF.

In this sample, this clonotype turned up many times. J is TRBJ2-7 and V is TRBV7-8, with 12 nucleotides matching TRBD2. Germline CDR1 and CDR2: SGHVS and FQNEAQ. With 1 base clipped from V and 0 bases from J, the junction kept 7 bases outside the gene matches. The CDR3 spans 18 residues. CDR3 nucleotides: TGTGCCAGCAGCTTAGATACCGGACTAGCGGGAAGCTCCTACGAGCAGTACTTC. Its protein product is CASSLDTGLAGSSYEQYF.

The chain links TRBV14 to TRBJ2-2, with D unclear. This CDR3 has 15 residues. Germline-derived CDR1 and CDR2 are SGHDN and FVKESK. V lost 0 bases to trimming and J lost 6 bases, with 11 bases between them. The CDR3 nucleotides are TGTGCCAGCAGCCAAGATTGGTTTGGATCCGGGGAGCTGTTTTTT. Translated: CASSQDWFGSGELFF.